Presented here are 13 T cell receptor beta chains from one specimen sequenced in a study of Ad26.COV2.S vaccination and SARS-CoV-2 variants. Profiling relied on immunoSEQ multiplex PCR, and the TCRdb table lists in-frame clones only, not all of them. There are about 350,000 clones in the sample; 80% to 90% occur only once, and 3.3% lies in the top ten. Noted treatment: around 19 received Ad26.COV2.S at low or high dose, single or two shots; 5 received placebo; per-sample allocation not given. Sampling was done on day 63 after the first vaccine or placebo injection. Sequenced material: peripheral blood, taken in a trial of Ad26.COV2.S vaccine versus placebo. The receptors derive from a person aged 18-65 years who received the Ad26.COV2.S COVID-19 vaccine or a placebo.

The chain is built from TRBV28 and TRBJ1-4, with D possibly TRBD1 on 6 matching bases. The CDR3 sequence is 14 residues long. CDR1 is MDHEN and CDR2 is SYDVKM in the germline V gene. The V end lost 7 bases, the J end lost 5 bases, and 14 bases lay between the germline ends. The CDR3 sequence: CASNVRRGNEKLFF. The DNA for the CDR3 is TGTGCCAGCAACGTCCGTAGGGGGAATGAAAAACTGTTTTTT.

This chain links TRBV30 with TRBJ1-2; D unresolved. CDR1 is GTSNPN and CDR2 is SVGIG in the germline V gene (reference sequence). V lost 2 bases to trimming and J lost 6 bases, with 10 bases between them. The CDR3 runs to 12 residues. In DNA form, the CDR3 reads TGTGCCTGGAGTCCCGGGCAGCATGGCTACACCTTC. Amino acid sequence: CAWSPGQHGYTF.

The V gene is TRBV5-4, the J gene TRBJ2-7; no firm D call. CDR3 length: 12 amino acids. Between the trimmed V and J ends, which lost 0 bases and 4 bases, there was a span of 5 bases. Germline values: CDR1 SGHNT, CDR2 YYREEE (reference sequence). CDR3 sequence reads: CASSLAQYEQYF. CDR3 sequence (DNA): TGTGCCAGCAGCTTGGCCCAATACGAGCAGTACTTC.

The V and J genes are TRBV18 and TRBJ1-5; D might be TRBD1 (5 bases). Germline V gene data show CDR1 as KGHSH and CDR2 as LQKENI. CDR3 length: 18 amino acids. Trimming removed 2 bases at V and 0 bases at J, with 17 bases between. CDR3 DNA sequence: TGTGCCAGCTCACCAACGGGGGGGGAAAACTATAGCAATCAGCCCCAGCATTTT. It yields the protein CASSPTGGENYSNQPQHF. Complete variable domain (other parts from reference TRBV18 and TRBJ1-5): NAGVMQNPRHLVRRRGQEARLRCSPMKGHSHVYWYRQLPEEGLKFMVYLQKENIIDESGMPKERFSAEFPKEGPSILRIQQVVRGDSAAYFCASSPTGGENYSNQPQHFGDGTRLSIL.

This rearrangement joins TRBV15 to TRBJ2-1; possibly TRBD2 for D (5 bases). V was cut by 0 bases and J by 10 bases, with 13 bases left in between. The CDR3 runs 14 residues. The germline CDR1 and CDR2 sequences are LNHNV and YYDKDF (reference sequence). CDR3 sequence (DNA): TGTGCCACCAGCAGAGACGGGGTGGTTCGGGAGCAGTTCTTC. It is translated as CATSRDGVVREQFF.

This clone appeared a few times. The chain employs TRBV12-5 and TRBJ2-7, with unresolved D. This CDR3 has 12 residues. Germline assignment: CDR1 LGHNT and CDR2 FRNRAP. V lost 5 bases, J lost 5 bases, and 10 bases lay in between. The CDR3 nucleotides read TGTGCTAGTGGTCCCCACCTACACGAGCAGTACTTC. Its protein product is CASGPHLHEQYF.

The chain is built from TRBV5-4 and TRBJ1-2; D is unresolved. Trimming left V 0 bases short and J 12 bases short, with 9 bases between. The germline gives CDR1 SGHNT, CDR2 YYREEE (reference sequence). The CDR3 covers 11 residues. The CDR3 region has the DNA TGTGCCAGCAGCTTGGGCTGGGTTCACACCTTC. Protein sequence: CASSLGWVHTF. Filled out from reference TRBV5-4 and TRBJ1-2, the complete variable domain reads ETGVTQSPTHLIKTRGQQVTLRCSSQSGHNTVSWYQQALGQGPQFIFQYYREEENGRGNFPPRFSGLQFPNYSSELNVNALELDDSALYLCASSLGWVHTFGSGTRLTVV.

The CDR3 region has the DNA TGTGCCAGCAGCCACTATGGGAGGGGAGAGACCCAGTACTTC. Its protein is CASSHYGRGETQYF. This chain links TRBV11-2 with TRBJ2-5, with TRBD2 identical over 7 bases. CDR1 and CDR2 (germline): SGHAT, FQNNGV. The CDR3 is made up of 14 amino acids. V lost 5 bases, J lost 4 bases, and 7 bases stayed unmatched.

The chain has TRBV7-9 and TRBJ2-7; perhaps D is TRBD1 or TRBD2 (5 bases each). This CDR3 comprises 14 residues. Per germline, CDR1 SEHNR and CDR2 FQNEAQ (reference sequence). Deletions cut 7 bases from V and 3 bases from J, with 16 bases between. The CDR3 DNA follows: TGTGCCAGCACCATCCGGGACGGGGTCTACGAGCAGTACTTC. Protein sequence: CASTIRDGVYEQYF.

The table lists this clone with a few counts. CDR3 DNA: TGCGCCAGCAGCAAGGGACCGAAAGAGACCCAGTACTTC. Protein: CASSKGPKETQYF. V is TRBV5-1 and J is TRBJ2-5; TRBD1 or TRBD2 may be the D gene (5 bases each). The CDR3 has 13 amino acids. In germline, CDR1 is SGHRS, CDR2 YFSETQ. V was cut by 4 bases and J by 3 bases, with 10 bases left in between.

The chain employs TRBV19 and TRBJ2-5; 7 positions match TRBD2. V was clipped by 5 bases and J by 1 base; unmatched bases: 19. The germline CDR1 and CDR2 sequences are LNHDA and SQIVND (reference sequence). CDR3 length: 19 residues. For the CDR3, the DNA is TGTGCCAGTAGTGGGGGGGTCGCGAAGGGCCAGTCGGGCCAAGAGACCCAGTACTTC. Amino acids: CASSGGVAKGQSGQETQYF.

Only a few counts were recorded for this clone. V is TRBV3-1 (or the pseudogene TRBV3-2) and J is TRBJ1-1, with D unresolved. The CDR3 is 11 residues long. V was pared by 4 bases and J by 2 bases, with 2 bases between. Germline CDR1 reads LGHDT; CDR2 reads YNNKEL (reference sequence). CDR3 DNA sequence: TGTGCCAGCAGCCTTAACACTGAAGCTTTCTTT. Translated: CASSLNTEAFF.

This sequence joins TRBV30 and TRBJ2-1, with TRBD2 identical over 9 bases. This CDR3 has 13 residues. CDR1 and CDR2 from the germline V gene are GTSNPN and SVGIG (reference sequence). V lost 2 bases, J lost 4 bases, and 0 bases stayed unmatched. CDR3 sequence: CAWSSGRYNEQFF. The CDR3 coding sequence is TGTGCCTGGAGTAGCGGGAGGTACAATGAGCAGTTCTTC.